Ten or more counts support the clone carrying this TCR beta chain. Its specificity is unknown. This sample was included in a study of T cell repertoires in cytomegalovirus infection. Study context: CMV infection plus the matching HLA type was flagged by public TCR beta signatures.

Study results and caveats: What dominated the ex vivo response were HLA-C-restricted CMV-specific TCR beta clonotypes. Accumulated public TCR beta family frequency recognized individuals carrying CMV together with the relevant HLA.

TCRdb re-called the reads with MiXCR, one entry per CDR3 protein. The data show roughly 310,000 distinct CDR3 sequences, 17% seen once. The CDR3 has 18 amino acids. Per the germline V gene, CDR1 is SGHTA and CDR2 is FQGNSA. Trimming cost V 0 bases and J 3 bases; bases outside gene matches: 11. This chain connects TRBV7-2 to TRBJ2-3, with 8 bases identical to TRBD2. The receptor was isolated from a human donor in good health (CMV status not recorded). Some clones in this sample may be carry-over from other donors' samples. Sequencing was performed on PBMCs. Here the CDR3 reads CASSLASGTSSITDTQYF. The DNA for the CDR3 is TGTGCCAGCAGCTTAGCTAGCGGGACGTCTAGCATTACAGATACGCAGTATTTT.